This T cell receptor beta chain was sequenced for a study of T cells expressing NK-cell markers. Study in general: The TCR beta repertoires originated in sorted CD3+CD56+NKG2C+, CD3+CD56+NKG2C- and CD3+CD56-NKG2C+ T cells. Points from the study as a whole: The CD3+CD56-NKG2C+ fraction of several donors was also led by these clonotypes. The contribution of dominant NKG2C+ clonotypes to CD8+ T cells in six donors was roughly 1.0-7.5%.

With UMIs, 5'RACE template switching was used to make TCR beta cDNA. Reanalyzing the 5' RACE reads, TCRdb keeps one entry per CDR3 protein, without DNA. This sample's clone table lists 550,000 or so distinct CDR3 sequences. This CDR3 spans 12 amino acids. The germline gives CDR1 LGHDT, CDR2 YNNKEL (reference sequence). Comments on this clonotype: Its matching antigen is unknown.

The sample comprised blood T cells: a sorted CD56 or NKG2C T cell subset, CD4+ or CD8+ T cells, or bulk PBMC T cells (not recorded which). The receptor's source is a young man in good health. V and J are TRBV3-1 and TRBJ2-1. The CDR3 loop is CATQAVNNEQFF.